This is a list of T cell receptor beta chains from one sample in a study of shared clonotypes between healthy human individuals. TCRdb keeps only in-frame clones here, not all; method: immunoSEQ multiplex PCR. Here the sample spans over a million clones, 95% to 99% being singletons. Material for sequencing was naive CD4+ T cells sorted from blood. The receptors shown here come from a man aged 25-40 years in good health. Each CDR3 is given with its conserved first and last residue. D genes are given only for firm matches. The listing skips clone size in some rows; elsewhere it reads once, few, many or a size class.

- TRBJ2-1 TRBV4-3 - CASSQVLRGEQFF TGCGCCAGCAGCCAAGTATTACGGGGTGAGCAGTTCTTC
- TRBJ2-7 TRBV2 TRBD2 CASRSPGLSGTGGIYEQYF TGTGCCAGCAGATCCCCGGGCCTTAGCGGGACCGGGGGGATATACGAGCAGTACTTC
once TRBJ1-5 TRBV18 - CASSPTGGQPQHF TGTGCCAGCTCACCTACGGGTGGCCAGCCCCAGCATTTT
- TRBJ2-3 TRBV7-6 TRBD2 CASSLGSGSRTDTQYF TGTGCCAGCAGCTTAGGTAGCGGGAGTCGAACAGATACGCAGTATTTT
- TRBJ2-5 TRBV7-9 - CASRPTALQETQYF TGTGCCAGCAGGCCGACAGCCCTCCAAGAGACCCAGTACTTC
- TRBJ2-5 TRBV7-2 TRBD2 CASSSRLASRETQYF TGTGCCAGCAGCTCGCGACTAGCTAGTCGCGAGACCCAGTACTTC
- TRBJ1-3 TRBV6-6 - CASSYSSGEGNTIYF TGTGCCAGCAGTTACTCGAGTGGAGAAGGAAACACCATATATTTT
- TRBJ2-2 TRBV5-8 - CASSLGSGRTANTGELFF TGTGCCAGCAGCTTGGGGAGCGGGCGCACCGCGAACACCGGGGAGCTGTTTTTT
- TRBJ1-4 TRBV10-3 TRBD1 CAISEDRGREKLFF TGTGCCATCAGTGAAGACAGGGGTCGGGAAAAACTGTTTTTT
- TRBJ2-1 TRBV7-8 - CASSLVGLPNEQFF TGTGCCAGCAGTCTAGTGGGCCTACCCAATGAGCAGTTCTTC
once TRBJ2-5 TRBV5-1 - CASSFSGKQETQYF TGCGCCAGCAGCTTCTCGGGGAAACAAGAGACCCAGTACTTC
once TRBJ2-1 TRBV4-3 - CASGDSLNEQFF TGCGCCAGCGGTGATAGCCTTAATGAGCAGTTCTTC
- TRBJ2-7 TRBV7-9 TRBD2 CASSLTAGAGGEQYF TGTGCCAGCAGCTTAACCGCGGGAGCGGGAGGCGAGCAGTACTTC
- TRBJ1-1 TRBV5-1 TRBD1 CASSTGTALNTEAFF TGCGCCAGCAGCACGGGGACAGCTCTGAACACTGAAGCTTTCTTT
- TRBJ2-2 TRBV7-3 - CASSAGTNTGELFF TGTGCCAGCAGCGCTGGGACAAACACCGGGGAGCTGTTTTTT
- TRBJ1-1 TRBV18 TRBD1 CASSPLNRGRWDTEAFF TGTGCCAGCTCACCACTAAACAGGGGAAGATGGGACACTGAAGCTTTCTTT
- TRBJ2-6 TRBV5-1 - CASSLQVTGANVLTF TGCGCCAGCAGCTTACAGGTAACTGGGGCCAACGTCCTGACTTTC
- TRBJ1-5 TRBV11-2 TRBD1 CASSLGDRENQPQHF TGTGCCAGCAGCTTAGGGGACAGGGAGAATCAGCCCCAGCATTTT
- TRBJ2-2 TRBV5-1 - CASSFGTMIITGELFF TGCGCCAGCAGCTTTGGGACAATGATAATCACCGGGGAGCTGTTTTTT
- TRBJ2-1 TRBV9 - CASSVAGSPSYNEQFF TGTGCCAGCAGCGTGGCGGGTAGCCCTTCCTACAATGAGCAGTTCTTC
once TRBJ2-5 TRBV27 TRBD1 CASKDRGQETQYF TGTGCCAGCAAAGACAGGGGGCAAGAGACCCAGTACTTC
once TRBJ2-3 TRBV20-1 - CSASQDTQYF TGCAGTGCCAGCCAGGATACGCAGTATTTT
- TRBJ1-5 TRBV7-9 - CASSSSTAPSNQPQHF TGTGCCAGCAGCTCGTCGACGGCTCCTAGCAATCAGCCCCAGCATTTT
- TRBJ1-2 TRBV19 - CASSSGLEGYTF TGTGCCAGTAGTAGTGGGTTGGAAGGCTACACCTTC
- TRBJ2-7 TRBV18 TRBD1 CASSPRGTGDSYEQYF TGTGCCAGCTCACCCCGAGGGACAGGGGATAGCTACGAGCAGTACTTC
- TRBJ1-2 TRBV27 - CASSQRWADHYGYTF TGTGCCAGCAGCCAACGTTGGGCAGACCATTATGGCTACACCTTC
once TRBJ2-3 TRBV7-6 - CASSLVIADTQYF TGTGCCAGCAGCTTAGTCATAGCAGATACGCAGTATTTT